A single sample gave rise to the 13 T cell receptor beta chains below, sequenced in a study of blood T cells in healthy people across ages. PCR was performed a second time for roughly 6 to 12 cycles using a sample-barcoded 5' primer and a J-beta primer mix. TCRdb called the 5' RACE reads again in MiXCR, with one record for every CDR3 protein. The sample shows more than 500,000 distinct CDR3 sequences, approximately 27% of them seen only once. Input material: blood. These receptors were taken from a woman in her seventies in good health.

This clonotype was found once. The chain couples TRBV18 to TRBJ2-6; D perhaps matches TRBD2 (5 bases). The CDR3 loop spans 15 amino acids. Trimming removed 1 base from V and 3 bases from J, with 7 bases in between. Germline CDR1 reads KGHSH; CDR2 reads LQKENI. The CDR3 DNA sequence: TGTGCCAGCTCACCACGAGCGGATGGGGCCAACGTCCTGACTTTC. It encodes CASSPRADGANVLTF.

The chain carries TRBV7-2 and TRBJ1-2; 7 bases are shared with TRBD1. The CDR3 spans 15 residues. Looked up from germline, CDR1 is SGHTA and CDR2 is FQGNSA. V shed 1 base and J 2 bases; nucleotides not matched to a gene: 4. The CDR3 sequence is CASSLETGINYGYTF. CDR3 DNA: TGTGCCAGCAGCTTAGAGACAGGGATCAACTATGGCTACACCTTC. Looking up the rest from reference TRBV7-2 and TRBJ1-2 gives the full variable domain: GAGVSQSPSNKVTEKGKDVELRCDPISGHTALYWYRQSLGQGLEFLIYFQGNSAPDKSGLPSDRFSAERTGGSVSTLTIQRTQQEDSAVYLCASSLETGINYGYTFGSGTRLTVV.

As for this clonotype: The junction differs from germline at one of its ends, possibly a read error. The chain couples TRBV25-1 to TRBJ1-2, with a weak D call TRBD1 (6 bases). Germline V gene data show CDR1 as MGHDK and CDR2 as SYGVNS. The CDR3 runs to 12 residues. CDR3 residues: CVSSERGDGYTF. The CDR3 nucleotides read TGTGTCAGCAGTGAAAGGGGGGATGGCTACACCTTC.

This clonotype was seen only once. The junction departs from the called germline gene at one end, perhaps through a read error. The rearrangement joins TRBV3-1 to TRBJ1-1; a possible D gene is TRBD1 (6 bases). CDR3 length equals 14 residues. Germline CDR1 reads LGHDT; CDR2 reads YNNKEL (reference sequence). CDR3 in amino acids: CASSPRDRDTEASF. DNA for the CDR3: TGTGCCAGCAGCCCAAGGGATAGGGACACTGAAGCTTCCTTT.

This clonotype was seen only a few times. The genes are TRBV7-3 and TRBJ2-1; 7 nucleotides align to TRBD2. CDR3 length: 15 residues. The V gene end was trimmed by 3 bases and the J gene end by 1 base; junction bases not matched to a gene: 3. Looked up from germline, CDR1 is SGHTA and CDR2 is FQGTGA. This CDR3 is CASSLWGGSYNEQFF. In DNA, the CDR3 is TGTGCCAGCAGCTTGTGGGGGGGATCCTACAATGAGCAGTTCTTC.

This clonotype was picked up many times. V gene TRBV6-5 combines with J gene TRBJ1-1; 8 positions agree with TRBD1. Germline V gives CDR1 MNHEY, CDR2 SVGAGI. The CDR3 has 15 amino acids. Trimming took 5 bases from V and 10 from J; bases not matched to a gene: 15. The CDR3 protein is CASSQGDRRRTGAFF. CDR3 coding DNA: TGTGCCAGCAGTCAAGGGGACAGGAGGAGAACCGGAGCTTTCTTT.

The rearrangement uses TRBV12-3 or TRBV12-4 and TRBJ1-4; D is unresolved. The CDR3 covers 12 residues. V gave up 7 bases and J gave up 8 bases, with 11 bases separating them. Here the CDR3 reads CASTLVGEKLFF. CDR3 coding DNA: TGTGCCAGCACCTTGGTAGGGGAAAAACTGTTTTTT.

CDR3: CASSQNQDSSPSEAFF. CDR3 bases: TGCGCCAGCAGCCAAAACCAGGACAGCAGCCCCAGTGAAGCTTTCTTT. The chain has TRBV4-3 and TRBJ1-1; D may be TRBD1 (6 bases). CDR1 and CDR2 (germline): LGHNA, YSLEER. V was pared by 2 bases and J by 7 bases, with 20 bases between. The CDR3 totals 16 residues.

The chain links TRBV5-4 to TRBJ2-7, with D perhaps being TRBD1 or TRBD2 (5 bases each). This CDR3 is 16 amino acids long. The V gene lost 0 bases and the J gene lost 5 bases, with 18 bases spanning the gap. Germline V gene lookup returns CDR1 SGHNT and CDR2 YYREEE (reference sequence). CDR3 loop: CASSLAGAGDDNEQYF. The CDR3 DNA follows: TGTGCCAGCAGCTTGGCCGGGGCTGGGGACGATAACGAGCAGTACTTC.

The J gene is TRBJ1-4, the V gene TRBV27; possible D gene TRBD1, 6 bases. Trimming took 3 bases from V and 5 from J, leaving 13 bases between them. Germline CDR1 reads MNHEY; CDR2 reads SMNVEV (reference sequence). The CDR3 is made up of 15 amino acids. The CDR3 DNA sequence: TGTGCCAGCAGTTTCTCTCGACAGGAAAATGAAAAACTGTTTTTT. It encodes CASSFSRQENEKLFF.

The chain uses TRBV29-1 and TRBJ2-3; D is unresolved. The V end was cut by 5 bases, the J end by 2 bases, with 8 bases between. CDR1 SQVTM and CDR2 ANQGSEA come from the germline V gene. The CDR3 consists of 12 residues. CDR3 sequence (DNA): TGCAGCGTTCGGACGCACACAGATACGCAGTATTTT. It translates to CSVRTHTDTQYF.

This clonotype appeared a few times. This rearrangement joins TRBV12-3 or TRBV12-4 to TRBJ1-1, with D hard to call. V lost 3 bases and J lost 4, with 12 bases in between. The CDR3 extends over 14 amino acids. The CDR3 protein is CASSFKRGGTEAFF. In DNA, the CDR3 is TGTGCCAGCAGTTTCAAGAGAGGCGGCACTGAAGCTTTCTTT.

The sample holds a few counts of this clonotype. This chain links TRBV27 with TRBJ1-2; a possible D gene is TRBD1 (6 bases). Germline CDR1 reads MNHEY; CDR2 reads SMNVEV (reference sequence). V was cut by 4 bases and J by 3 bases, with 9 bases left in between. The CDR3 has 13 residues. This chain's CDR3 is CASSSRQDYGYTF. As DNA, the CDR3 is TGTGCCAGCAGTTCCCGACAGGACTATGGCTACACCTTC.